A selection of T cell receptor beta chains follows, all from one sample in a study of blood T cells in healthy people across ages. TCRdb passed the 5' RACE reads through MiXCR, listing each CDR3 protein once. Of about 1.5 million distinct CDR3 sequences in the sample, 42% were seen once. Material: blood. The receptors come from a woman aged 18-29 years in good health. Both conserved end residues are part of each CDR3.

V	J	CDR3
TRBV7-7	TRBJ2-1	CASSLHDGAGGFNEQFF
TRBV29-1	TRBJ1-2	CSVVVDRGFNYGYTF
TRBV2	TRBJ2-1	CASTILGGASYNEQFF
TRBV6-6	TRBJ1-1	CASSSQGAYTEAFF
TRBV9	TRBJ2-3	CASSVEGLATDTQYF
TRBV24-1	NA	CATSDPRGSSSYNEQYF
TRBV12-3/TRBV12-4	TRBJ2-1	CASSLALGQGTKQFF
TRBV29-1	TRBJ1-1	CSVEMGSTEAFF
TRBV29-1	TRBJ2-3	CSVSRGQLLTDTQYF
TRBV9	TRBJ1-2	CASSGGEPVLGGYTF
TRBV19	NA	CASDFGGAYNEQYF
TRBV7-2	TRBJ1-2	CASSTGTNVNYGYTF
TRBV7-2	TRBJ2-1	CTSSLGSTSNEQFF
TRBV6-2/TRBV6-3	TRBJ1-2	CASSYSTGPNGYTF
TRBV20-1	TRBJ2-5	CSAREMGRGETQYF
TRBV25-1	TRBJ2-3	CASSPFGEDSDTQYF
TRBV12-3/TRBV12-4	TRBJ2-3	CASSLIVGRADTQYF
TRBV5-1	TRBJ2-5	CASSLGTAYQETQYF
TRBV4-3	NA	CASSQDRKRGLYNEQYF
TRBV4-3	TRBJ2-6	CASSPKTLSSGANVLTF
TRBV11-3	TRBJ2-3	CASSTRTSGITDTQYF
TRBV3-1	TRBJ1-3	CASSPTVAGNTIYF
TRBV4-3	TRBJ1-2	CASSQVGDGLYGYTF
TRBV20-1	TRBJ2-5	CSAGGRQETQYF